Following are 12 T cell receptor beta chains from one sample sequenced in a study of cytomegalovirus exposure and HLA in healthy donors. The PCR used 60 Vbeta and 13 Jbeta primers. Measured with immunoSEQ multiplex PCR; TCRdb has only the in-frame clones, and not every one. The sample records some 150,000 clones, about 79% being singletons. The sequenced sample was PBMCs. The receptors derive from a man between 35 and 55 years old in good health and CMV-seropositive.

The DNA for the CDR3 is TGCGCCAGCAGCGGGAGCTCCGAGCAGTTCTTC. It yields the protein CASSGSSEQFF. The chain carries TRBV5-1 and TRBJ2-1; tentative D call: TRBD2 (5 bases). The CDR3 runs to 11 residues. Trimming cost V 4 bases and J 10 bases, with 9 bases left between them. The germline CDR1 and CDR2 sequences are SGHRS and YFSETQ.

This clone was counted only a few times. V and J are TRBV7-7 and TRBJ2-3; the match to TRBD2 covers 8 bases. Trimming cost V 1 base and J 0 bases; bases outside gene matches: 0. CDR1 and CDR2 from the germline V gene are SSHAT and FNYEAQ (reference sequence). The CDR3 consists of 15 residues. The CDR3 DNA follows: TGTGCCAGCAGCTTAGTAGCGGGGAGCACAGATACGCAGTATTTT. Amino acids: CASSLVAGSTDTQYF.

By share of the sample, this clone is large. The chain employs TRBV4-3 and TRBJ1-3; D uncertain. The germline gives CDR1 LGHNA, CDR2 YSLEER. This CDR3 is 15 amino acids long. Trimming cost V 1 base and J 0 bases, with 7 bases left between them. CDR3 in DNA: TGCGCCAGCAGCCAAGCATCCAGCTCTGGAAACACCATATATTTT. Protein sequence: CASSQASSSGNTIYF.

In nucleotides, the CDR3 is TGTGCCAGCAGTACCCGGACAGGGCGGACTGAAGCTTTCTTT. Amino acids: CASSTRTGRTEAFF. This chain links TRBV27 with TRBJ1-1, with 8 bases that match TRBD1. Trimming removed 5 bases from V and 5 bases from J; junction bases left unmatched: 7. CDR1 is MNHEY and CDR2 is SMNVEV in the germline V gene (reference sequence). CDR3 length: 14 amino acids.

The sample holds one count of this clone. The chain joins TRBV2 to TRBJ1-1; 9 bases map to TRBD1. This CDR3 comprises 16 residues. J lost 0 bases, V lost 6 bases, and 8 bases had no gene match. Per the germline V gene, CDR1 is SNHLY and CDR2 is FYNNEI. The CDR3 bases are TGTGCCAGCAGCGAAATGGGGACAGGGATGAACACTGAAGCTTTCTTT. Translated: CASSEMGTGMNTEAFF.

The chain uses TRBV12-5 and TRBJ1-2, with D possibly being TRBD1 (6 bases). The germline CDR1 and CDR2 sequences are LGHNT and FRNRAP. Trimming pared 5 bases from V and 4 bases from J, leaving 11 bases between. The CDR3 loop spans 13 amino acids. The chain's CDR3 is CASGIGQLYGYTF. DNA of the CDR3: TGTGCTAGTGGTATAGGACAGCTCTATGGCTACACCTTC.

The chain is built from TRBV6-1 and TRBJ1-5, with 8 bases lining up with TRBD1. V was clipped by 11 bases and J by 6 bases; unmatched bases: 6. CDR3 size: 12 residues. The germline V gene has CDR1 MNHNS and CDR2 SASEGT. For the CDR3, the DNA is TGTGCCGTGGGACAGGTAGTTCAGCCCCAGCATTTT. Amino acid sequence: CAVGQVVQPQHF.

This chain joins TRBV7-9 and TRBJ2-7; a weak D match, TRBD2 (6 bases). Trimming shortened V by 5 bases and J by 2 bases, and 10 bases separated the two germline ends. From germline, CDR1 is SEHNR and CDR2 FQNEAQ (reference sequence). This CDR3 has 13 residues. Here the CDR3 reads CASSPWGAYEQYF. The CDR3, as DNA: TGTGCCAGCAGCCCCTGGGGGGCCTACGAGCAGTACTTC.

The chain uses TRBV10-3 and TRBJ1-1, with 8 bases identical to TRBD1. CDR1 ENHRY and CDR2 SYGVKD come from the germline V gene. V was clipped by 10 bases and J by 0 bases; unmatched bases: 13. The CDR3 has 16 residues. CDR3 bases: TGTGCCAACCAGACAGGGGATCCCTCCATGAACACTGAAGCTTTCTTT. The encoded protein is CANQTGDPSMNTEAFF.

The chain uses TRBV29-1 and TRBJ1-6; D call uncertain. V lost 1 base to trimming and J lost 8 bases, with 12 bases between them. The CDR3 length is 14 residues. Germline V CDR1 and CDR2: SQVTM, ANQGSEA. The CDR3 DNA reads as TGCAGCGTTGAAGTGGAGGGATGGGATTCACCCCTCCACTTT. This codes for CSVEVEGWDSPLHF.

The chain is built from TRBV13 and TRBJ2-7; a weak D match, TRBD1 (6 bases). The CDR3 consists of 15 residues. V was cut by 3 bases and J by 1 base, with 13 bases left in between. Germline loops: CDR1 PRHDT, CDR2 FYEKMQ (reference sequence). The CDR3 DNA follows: TGTGCCAGCAGCTTGGACAGCTCTTATTCCTACGAGCAGTACTTC. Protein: CASSLDSSYSYEQYF.

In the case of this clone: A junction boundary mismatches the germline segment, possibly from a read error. The CDR3 loop is CASSARGQIGGTQYF. The CDR3 nucleotides read TGTGCTAGCAGCGCACGGGGTCAGATAGGAGGGACCCAGTACTTC. The rearrangement uses TRBV7-7 and TRBJ2-5; TRBD2 is a possible D gene (5 bases). Germline lookup yields CDR1 SSHAT and CDR2 FNYEAQ (reference sequence). The CDR3 extends over 15 amino acids.